A single sample gave rise to the 8 T cell receptor beta chains below, sequenced in a study of human T cells and chemical hapten exposure. Each CDR3 protein gets one entry after TCRdb re-called the RACE reads with MiXCR. The profile shows about 340,000 distinct CDR3 sequences, about 7% of them singletons. Stated time point: patch test 1, 2 weeks after DPC sensitization. Treatment defined: therapeutic diphenylcyclopropenone sensitization with weekly scalp DPC. This material consisted of whole blood, taken in connection with sensitization to the hapten diphenylcyclopropenone (DPC). These receptors all come from a young woman with alopecia areata. Some clones in this sample may be carry-over from other donors' samples.

V usage is TRBV18 and J usage is TRBJ2-1, with 14 bases that match TRBD2. Germline V gene data show CDR1 as KGHSH and CDR2 as LQKENI. J gave up 4 bases and V 3 bases, and 5 bases lay outside the gene matches. The CDR3 loop spans 17 amino acids. In DNA, the CDR3 is TGTGCCAGCTCACCCGGACTAGCGGGGGGACCTTACAATGAGCAGTTCTTC. This sequence encodes CASSPGLAGGPYNEQFF. Looking up the rest from reference TRBV18 and TRBJ2-1 gives the full variable domain: NAGVMQNPRHLVRRRGQEARLRCSPMKGHSHVYWYRQLPEEGLKFMVYLQKENIIDESGMPKERFSAEFPKEGPSILRIQQVVRGDSAAYFCASSPGLAGGPYNEQFFGPGTRLTVL.

This clonotype occurred a few times. V gene TRBV14 combines with J gene TRBJ1-4; TRBD1 aligns across 7 bases. The CDR3 has 17 amino acids. The germline CDR1 and CDR2 sequences are SGHDN and FVKESK. With V trimmed by 0 bases and J by 0 bases, 4 bases remained unmatched. The CDR3 sequence: CASSQDSGTATNEKLFF. CDR3 DNA sequence: TGTGCCAGCAGCCAAGATTCAGGGACAGCAACTAATGAAAAACTGTTTTTT.

This clonotype has a handful of counts. V and J are TRBV27 and TRBJ2-1, with a possible D match to TRBD2 (6 bases). V lost 5 bases to trimming and J lost 7 bases, with 15 bases between them. The CDR3 covers 14 residues. From germline, CDR1 is MNHEY and CDR2 SMNVEV (reference sequence). The CDR3 sequence: CASSTSRGANEQFF. CDR3 bases: TGTGCCAGCAGTACCTCCCGCGGGGCAAATGAGCAGTTCTTC.

This clonotype was picked up a small number of times. The chain links TRBV7-2 to TRBJ2-1; TRBD2 agrees at 11 bases. Germline lookup yields CDR1 SGHTA and CDR2 FQGNSA. The CDR3 length is 16 residues. V lost 3 bases to trimming and J lost 9 bases; unmatched junction nucleotides: 10. The CDR3 sequence: CASSFSGTSGVVEQFF. The CDR3 DNA is TGTGCCAGCAGCTTCTCCGGGACTAGCGGCGTGGTTGAGCAGTTCTTC.

The chain employs TRBV3-1 and TRBJ2-3; 10 bases fit TRBD2. The CDR3 loop spans 15 amino acids. With 3 bases clipped from V and 8 bases from J, the junction kept 8 bases outside the gene matches. Germline assignment: CDR1 LGHDT and CDR2 YNNKEL (reference sequence). CDR3 residues: CASSHPVVAGGTQYF. CDR3 in DNA: TGTGCCAGCAGCCATCCGGTGGTAGCGGGAGGTACGCAGTATTTT.

The chain couples TRBV7-9 to TRBJ1-2, with TRBD1 matching 8 bases. V was clipped by 0 bases and J by 9 bases; unmatched bases: 9. CDR1 is SEHNR, CDR2 FQNEAQ, per germline (reference sequence). The CDR3 length is 15 residues. This chain's CDR3 is CASSLADRALRRYTF. The DNA for the CDR3 is TGTGCCAGCAGCTTAGCGGACAGGGCCCTAAGGCGCTACACCTTC.

The chain carries TRBV5-1 and TRBJ1-1, with D hard to call. V dropped 3 bases and J dropped 2 bases, with 8 bases sitting between them. Germline lookup yields CDR1 SGHRS and CDR2 YFSETQ. The CDR3 length is 13 residues. The CDR3 nucleotides are TGCGCCAGCAGCTCCGCGGACAACACTGAAGCTTTCTTT. Translating it yields CASSSADNTEAFF. The full variable domain, rest sourced from reference TRBV5-1 and TRBJ1-1, is KAGVTQTPRYLIKTRGQQVTLSCSPISGHRSVSWYQQTPGQGLQFLFEYFSETQRNKGNFPGRFSGRQFSNSRSEMNVSTLELGDSALYLCASSSADNTEAFFGQGTRLTVV.

In this sample, this clonotype turned up many times. This chain joins TRBV21-1 and TRBJ2-5. TRBV21-1 is flagged as a pseudogene. The CDR3 has 11 residues. CDR3 region: CASSKEETQYF. DNA of the CDR3: TGTGCCAGCAGCAAAGAAGAGACCCAGTACTTC.